This entry lists 21 T cell receptor beta chains sequenced from one sample in a study of blood T cell repertoires in COVID-19. Data came from immunoSEQ multiplex PCR; TCRdb stores just in-frame clones and leaves some out. The table shows approximately 210,000 clones, with approximately 94% occurring only once. Input material: peripheral blood. These receptors all stem from a man aged 25 to 40 with COVID-19, enrolled during active disease.

V is TRBV27 and J is TRBJ2-3, with 10 bases that match TRBD1. CDR3 size: 14 residues. J was trimmed by 4 bases and V by 5 bases; bases with no gene match: 3. From germline, CDR1 is MNHEY and CDR2 SMNVEV (reference sequence). The DNA for the CDR3 is TGTGCCAGCAGTCCGGGACAGGGGCCAGATACGCAGTATTTT. This translates into CASSPGQGPDTQYF.

The chain uses TRBV6-2 or TRBV6-3 and TRBJ2-1, with D perhaps matching TRBD1 (5 bases). There are 15 residues in the CDR3. Trimming removed 0 bases at V and 7 bases at J, with 13 bases between. Germline loops: CDR1 MNHEY, CDR2 SVGEGT. The CDR3 loop is CASSYSTGWVNEQFF. The CDR3 DNA sequence: TGTGCCAGCAGTTACTCCACAGGATGGGTAAATGAGCAGTTCTTC.

The V and J genes are TRBV7-3 and TRBJ1-1; 8 bases agree with TRBD1. The CDR3 loop spans 15 amino acids. Germline trimming cut 5 bases from V and 4 bases from J; bases unmatched to any gene: 9. Germline CDR1 is SGHTA and CDR2 is FQGTGA. The CDR3 DNA reads as TGTGCCAGCAGCCCGGCAGGGGGCGGCATCACTGAAGCTTTCTTT. Protein: CASSPAGGGITEAFF.

V gene TRBV12-5 combines with J gene TRBJ2-2; weak D call: TRBD1 (5 bases). CDR3 length: 16 amino acids. The V end was cut by 0 bases, the J end by 7 bases, with 15 bases between. CDR1 and CDR2 from the germline V gene are LGHNT and FRNRAP. CDR3 loop: CASGLVAQGKVGELFF. The CDR3 region has the DNA TGTGCTAGTGGTTTGGTAGCCCAGGGTAAGGTCGGGGAGCTGTTTTTT.

The rearrangement joins TRBV2 to TRBJ1-6; 7 bases fit TRBD1. The CDR3 consists of 15 residues. J lost 0 bases, V lost 7 bases, and 3 bases had no gene match. Germline V lookup: CDR1 SNHLY, CDR2 FYNNEI. The CDR3 DNA reads as TGTGCCAGCAATACAGGGGCCTCCTATAATTCACCCCTCCACTTT. Translated, it gives CASNTGASYNSPLHF.

CDR3 in DNA: TGTGCCAGCAGTGAATGGGGCCGGACCTACGAGCAGTACTTC. It encodes CASSEWGRTYEQYF. The rearrangement joins TRBV6-1 to TRBJ2-7; TRBD1 is a possible D gene (5 bases). V lost 2 bases and J lost 2, with 10 bases in between. This CDR3 has 14 residues. The germline CDR1 and CDR2 sequences are MNHNS and SASEGT.

This clone was counted once. The V call is TRBV2, the J call TRBJ1-2, with D perhaps TRBD1 (6 bases). Trimming pared 0 bases from V and 3 bases from J, leaving 11 bases between. The CDR3 contains 15 residues. Germline CDR1 and CDR2: SNHLY and FYNNEI. Written as DNA, the CDR3 is TGTGCCAGCAGTGAAGCGCTACAGGGCGACTATGGCTACACCTTC. Encoded protein: CASSEALQGDYGYTF. Complete variable domain (other parts from reference TRBV2 and TRBJ1-2): EPEVTQTPSHQVTQMGQEVILRCVPISNHLYFYWYRQILGQKVEFLVSFYNNEISEKSEIFDDQFSVERPDGSNFTLKIRSTKLEDSAMYFCASSEALQGDYGYTFGSGTRLTVV.

The chain carries TRBV6-5 and TRBJ2-7, with D possibly matching TRBD1 (5 bases). V lost 3 bases and J lost 7, with 7 bases in between. Germline V gene sequence: CDR1 MNHEY, CDR2 SVGAGI. There are 11 residues in the CDR3. CDR3 nucleotides: TGTGCCAGCAGTTATAAGGGGGAGCAGTACTTC. It yields the protein CASSYKGEQYF.

The chain has TRBV5-1 and TRBJ1-4; the match to TRBD1 covers 10 bases. J gave up 5 bases and V 4 bases, and 8 bases lay outside the gene matches. The CDR3 covers 16 residues. Germline V gives CDR1 SGHRS, CDR2 YFSETQ. The CDR3 DNA reads as TGCGCCAGCAGCACAAACCCGGGACAGGGGAATGAAAAACTGTTTTTT. Its translation: CASSTNPGQGNEKLFF. Variable domain in full (rest from reference TRBV5-1 and TRBJ1-4): KAGVTQTPRYLIKTRGQQVTLSCSPISGHRSVSWYQQTPGQGLQFLFEYFSETQRNKGNFPGRFSGRQFSNSRSEMNVSTLELGDSALYLCASSTNPGQGNEKLFFGSGTQLSVL.

V gene TRBV11-1 combines with J gene TRBJ2-1; 8 positions agree with TRBD2. Germline lookup yields CDR1 SGHAT and CDR2 FQDESV (reference sequence). J was trimmed by 5 bases and V by 5 bases; bases with no gene match: 5. This CDR3 region has 14 residues. The CDR3 DNA reads as TGTGCCAGCAGCCCCCGGGGGGGCAACAATGAGCAGTTCTTC. This translates into CASSPRGGNNEQFF.

The chain is built from TRBV25-1 and TRBJ1-2, with a weak D call TRBD1 (6 bases). With 7 bases removed from V and 3 bases from J, the gap between germline ends came to 6 bases. Germline V lookup: CDR1 MGHDK, CDR2 SYGVNS. The CDR3 covers 11 residues. CDR3 sequence reads: CASTGDYGYTF. CDR3 DNA sequence: TGTGCCAGCACAGGGGACTATGGCTACACCTTC.

This chain links TRBV10-3 with TRBJ2-5, with TRBD1 matching over 7 bases. CDR3 length equals 15 residues. The germline V gene has CDR1 ENHRY and CDR2 SYGVKD. The V segment lost 5 bases and the J segment 2 bases; nucleotides outside the gene matches: 8. The CDR3 DNA reads as TGTGCCATCAGTTCCTCTGTGGGACAGCAAGAGACCCAGTACTTC. Protein product: CAISSSVGQQETQYF.

The chain employs TRBV19 and TRBJ2-1, with 9 positions matching TRBD1. V shed 7 bases and J 9 bases; nucleotides not matched to a gene: 10. Looked up from germline, CDR1 is LNHDA and CDR2 is SQIVND (reference sequence). This CDR3 has 14 amino acids. CDR3 nucleotide sequence: TGTGCCAGTACCCCCGGACAGGGGATCCCTGAGCAGTTCTTC. This codes for CASTPGQGIPEQFF.

V is TRBV27 and J is TRBJ2-7; perhaps TRBD1 as D (5 bases). The CDR3 runs 14 residues. Germline values: CDR1 MNHEY, CDR2 SMNVEV (reference sequence). The germline V and J ends were trimmed by 2 bases and 0 bases, with 8 bases remaining between them. CDR3: CASSLIGASYEQYF. CDR3 nucleotides: TGTGCCAGCAGTTTAATTGGGGCCTCCTACGAGCAGTACTTC.

V is TRBV5-4 and J is TRBJ2-7, with a weak D call TRBD2 (6 bases). CDR1 is SGHNT and CDR2 is YYREEE in the germline V gene (reference sequence). V was shortened by 4 bases and J by 3 bases, with 8 bases between the two germline ends. The CDR3 consists of 12 residues. CDR3 in amino acids: CASSKTSYEQYF. CDR3 nucleotides: TGTGCCAGCAGCAAGACTAGCTACGAGCAGTACTTC.

The genes are TRBV10-2 and TRBJ2-1; TRBD2 matches 7 bases. Germline trimming cut 6 bases from V and 4 bases from J; bases unmatched to any gene: 9. The V gene's germline CDR1 is WSHSY and CDR2 SAAADI. The CDR3 covers 15 residues. CDR3 coding DNA: TGCGCCAGCAGATTTCCAGCGGGGACTTACAATGAGCAGTTCTTC. Its protein is CASRFPAGTYNEQFF.

The V and J genes are TRBV6-5 and TRBJ1-2, with 7 bases fitting TRBD1. The CDR3 is 12 amino acids. Germline V gene sequence: CDR1 MNHEY, CDR2 SVGAGI. Trimming cost V 8 bases and J 4 bases; bases outside gene matches: 4. In DNA form, the CDR3 reads TGTGCCAGCGGGGGACAGACCTATGGCTACACCTTC. It translates to CASGGQTYGYTF.

The CDR3 loop reads CASTYGTPEQYF. For the CDR3, the DNA is TGTGCCAGCACCTACGGGACTCCCGAGCAGTACTTC. The chain joins TRBV2 to TRBJ2-7; TRBD2 might be the D (6 bases). This CDR3 is 12 amino acids long. Per the germline V gene, CDR1 is SNHLY and CDR2 is FYNNEI. Trimming took off 7 bases at V and 6 bases at J, with 13 bases between the two ends.

On this clone itself: At the DNA level, this CDR3 is encoded by other sequences in the same sample as well. V is TRBV6-5 and J is TRBJ1-5; perhaps TRBD1 as D (6 bases). V gave up 6 bases and J gave up 2 bases, with 8 bases separating them. The V gene's germline CDR1 is MNHEY and CDR2 SVGAGI. The CDR3 is made up of 13 amino acids. The CDR3 reads CASSRQGNQPQHF. CDR3 nucleotides: TGTGCCAGCAGCCGACAGGGCAATCAGCCCCAGCATTTT.

V is TRBV7-2 and J is TRBJ2-1, with 11 bases fitting TRBD2. Germline loops: CDR1 SGHTA, CDR2 FQGNSA. CDR3 length equals 18 residues. Trimming at V came to 1 base and at J to 0 bases, leaving 5 bases not matched to a gene. CDR3 sequence: CASSLGLAGGSSYNEQFF. Written as DNA, the CDR3 is TGTGCCAGCAGCTTAGGATTAGCGGGGGGGAGCTCCTACAATGAGCAGTTCTTC.

The chain links TRBV27 to TRBJ2-7; the D gene is possibly TRBD2 (6 bases). CDR3 length: 14 amino acids. Germline V gives CDR1 MNHEY, CDR2 SMNVEV (reference sequence). Trimming pared 4 bases from V and 2 bases from J, leaving 12 bases between. The CDR3 protein is CASSYKGRTYEQYF. CDR3 bases: TGTGCCAGCAGTTATAAGGGGAGGACCTACGAGCAGTACTTC.